The 8 T cell receptor beta chains reported below all come from one sample, sequenced in a study of monozygotic twins with inflammatory bowel disease (dated by TCRdb to the late 2010s). Library preparation used 5' RACE. These reads were obtained on an Illumina HiSeq 2500. Each entry corresponds to one CDR3 protein sequence from reads that TCRdb reprocessed, and DNA is not given. The sample's own table lists around 140,000 distinct CDR3 sequences. The ten largest clonotypes hold 1% to 1.5% of the sample. The specimen was blood. The receptors originated from a human donor with ulcerative colitis or Crohn's disease, or a healthy co-twin of an affected twin (not recorded which).

J is TRBJ2-1 and V is TRBV28. CDR3 length: 13 amino acids. CDR1 and CDR2 (germline): MDHEN, SYDVKM. CDR3 amino acids: CASSFGSWNEQFF.

V is TRBV20-1 and J is TRBJ2-1; without DNA, the TCRdb call of TRBD1 cannot be checked. The CDR3 extends over 14 amino acids. Per the germline V gene, CDR1 is DFQATT and CDR2 is SNEGSKA (reference sequence). The CDR3: CSAGGGTRYNEQFF.

The gene calls are TRBV20-1 and TRBJ1-1. The CDR3 length is 12 residues. The germline gives CDR1 DFQATT, CDR2 SNEGSKA (reference sequence). CDR3 sequence reads: CSARPVNTEAFF.

The chain couples TRBV5-1 to TRBJ2-1; as DNA is missing, the TRBD1 call by TCRdb cannot be tested. The germline gives CDR1 SGHRS, CDR2 YFSETQ. This CDR3 has 16 amino acids. CDR3 in amino acids: CASSLTGQGAYNEQFF.

This chain links TRBV29-1 with TRBJ2-1; the D call of TRBD1 rests on TCRdb alone, since no DNA is present to check it. Germline V gives CDR1 SQVTM, CDR2 ANQGSEA. This CDR3 is 12 amino acids long. The CDR3 sequence is CSVGTGWREQFF.

This chain joins TRBV20-1 and TRBJ2-1; TCRdb outputs TRBD1, but without DNA this stays unchecked. The CDR3 is 15 amino acids. Germline loops: CDR1 DFQATT, CDR2 SNEGSKA (reference sequence). The CDR3 spells CSARVPEPPYNEQFF.

The V and J genes are TRBV29-1 and TRBJ2-1; as DNA is missing, the TRBD2 call by TCRdb cannot be tested. The CDR3 contains 16 residues. Germline V gene data show CDR1 as SQVTM and CDR2 as ANQGSEA. CDR3 region: CSVRDRFSGRSNEQFF.

V usage is TRBV12-3 or TRBV12-4 and J usage is TRBJ2-2. The CDR3 contains 14 residues. CDR3 protein: CASSFNSVAGELFF.